This T cell receptor beta chain was recorded in a study of yellow fever vaccine responses in identical twins. Overall study findings and caveats: Reportedly, the response of twins' T cells to the vaccine seemed partly convergent, partly personalized.

As for this clonotype: The antigen is unknown.

Each CDR3 protein is one row after TCRdb ran MiXCR on the RT-PCR reads. The sample holds some 260 distinct CDR3 sequences, more than 60% seen once. The clonotype comes from a woman younger than 35 who received the yellow fever vaccine. Sequenced here: T cells from blood (PBMCs), unsorted or a sorted subset (not recorded which), sampled before or after yellow fever vaccination (not recorded which).

CDR3 in amino acids: CASSFDRGRGGYTF. CDR3 sequence (DNA): TGTGCCAGCAGCTTTGACAGGGGGCGCGGTGGCTACACCTTC. The chain combines TRBV12-1 with TRBJ1-2; the DNA was not used to check the table's D call, TRBD1. TRBV12-1 is noted as a pseudogene. This CDR3 is 14 amino acids long.